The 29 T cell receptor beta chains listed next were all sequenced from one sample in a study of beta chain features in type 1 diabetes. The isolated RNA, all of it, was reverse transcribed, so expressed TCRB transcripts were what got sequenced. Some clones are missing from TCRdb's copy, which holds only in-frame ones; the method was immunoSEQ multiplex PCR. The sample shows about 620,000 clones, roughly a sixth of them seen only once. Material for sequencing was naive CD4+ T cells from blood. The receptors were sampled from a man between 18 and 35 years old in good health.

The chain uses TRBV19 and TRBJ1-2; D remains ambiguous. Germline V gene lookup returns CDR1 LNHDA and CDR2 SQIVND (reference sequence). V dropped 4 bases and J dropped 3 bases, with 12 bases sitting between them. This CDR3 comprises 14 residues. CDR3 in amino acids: CASSTNGGDYGYTF. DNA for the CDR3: TGTGCCAGTAGTACGAATGGAGGTGACTATGGCTACACCTTC.

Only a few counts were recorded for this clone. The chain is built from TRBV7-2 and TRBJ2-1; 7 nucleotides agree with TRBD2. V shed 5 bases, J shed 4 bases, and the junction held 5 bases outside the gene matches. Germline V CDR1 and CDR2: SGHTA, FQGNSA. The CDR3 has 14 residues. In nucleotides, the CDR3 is TGTGCCAGCAGCCTTCGGGACTATTACAATGAGCAGTTCTTC. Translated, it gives CASSLRDYYNEQFF.

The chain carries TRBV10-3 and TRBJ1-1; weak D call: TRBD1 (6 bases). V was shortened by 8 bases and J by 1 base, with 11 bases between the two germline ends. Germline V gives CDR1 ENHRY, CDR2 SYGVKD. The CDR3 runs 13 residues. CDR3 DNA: TGTGCCATCGGAGGGGGGCCGAACACTGAAGCTTTCTTT. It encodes CAIGGGPNTEAFF.

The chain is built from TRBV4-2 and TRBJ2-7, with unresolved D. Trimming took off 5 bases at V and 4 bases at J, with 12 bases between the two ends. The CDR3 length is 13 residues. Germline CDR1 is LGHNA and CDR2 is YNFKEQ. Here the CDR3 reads CASSLAADYEQYF. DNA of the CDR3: TGTGCCAGCAGCTTGGCGGCGGATTACGAGCAGTACTTC.

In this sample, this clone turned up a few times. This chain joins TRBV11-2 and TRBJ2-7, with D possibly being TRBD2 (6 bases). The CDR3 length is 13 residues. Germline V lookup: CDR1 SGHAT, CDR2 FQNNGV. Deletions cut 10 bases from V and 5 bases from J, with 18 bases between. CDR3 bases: TGTGCCACCCAGAGGTTGGGGAGGCACGAGCAGTACTTC. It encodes CATQRLGRHEQYF.

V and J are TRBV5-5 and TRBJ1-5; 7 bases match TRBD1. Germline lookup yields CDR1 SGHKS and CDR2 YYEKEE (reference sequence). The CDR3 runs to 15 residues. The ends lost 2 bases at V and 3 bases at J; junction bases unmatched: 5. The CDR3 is CASSFRTGDNQPQHF. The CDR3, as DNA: TGTGCCAGCAGCTTTCGGACAGGAGACAATCAGCCCCAGCATTTT.

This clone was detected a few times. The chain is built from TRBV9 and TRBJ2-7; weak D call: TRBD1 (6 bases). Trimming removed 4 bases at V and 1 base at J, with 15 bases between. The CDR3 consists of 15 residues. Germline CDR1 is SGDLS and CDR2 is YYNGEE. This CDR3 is CASSPQGYPSYEQYF. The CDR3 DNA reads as TGTGCCAGCAGCCCACAGGGTTATCCTTCCTACGAGCAGTACTTC.

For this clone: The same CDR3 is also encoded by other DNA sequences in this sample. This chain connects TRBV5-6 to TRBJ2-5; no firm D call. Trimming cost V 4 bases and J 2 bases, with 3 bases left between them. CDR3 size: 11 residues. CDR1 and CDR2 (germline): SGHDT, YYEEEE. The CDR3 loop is CASSLQETQYF. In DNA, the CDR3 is TGTGCCAGCAGCCTACAAGAGACCCAGTACTTC.

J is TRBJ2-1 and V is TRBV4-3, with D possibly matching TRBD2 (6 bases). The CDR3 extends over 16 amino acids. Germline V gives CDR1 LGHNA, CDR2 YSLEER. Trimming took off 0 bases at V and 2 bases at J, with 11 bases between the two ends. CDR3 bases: TGCGCCAGCAGCCAAGAAGGCGGGGTGACCTACAATGAGCAGTTCTTC. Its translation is CASSQEGGVTYNEQFF.

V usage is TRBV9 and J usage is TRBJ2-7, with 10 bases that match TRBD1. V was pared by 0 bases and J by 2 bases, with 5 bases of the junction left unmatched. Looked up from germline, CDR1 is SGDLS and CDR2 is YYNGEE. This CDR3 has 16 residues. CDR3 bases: TGTGCCAGCAGCGTAGGTTCCGGACAGGGGGCCTACGAGCAGTACTTC. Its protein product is CASSVGSGQGAYEQYF.

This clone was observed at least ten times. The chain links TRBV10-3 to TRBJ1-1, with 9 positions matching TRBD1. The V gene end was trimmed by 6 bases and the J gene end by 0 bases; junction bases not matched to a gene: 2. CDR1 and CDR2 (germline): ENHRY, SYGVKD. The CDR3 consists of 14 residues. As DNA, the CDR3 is TGTGCCATCAGGGGGGACAGGGTGAACACTGAAGCTTTCTTT. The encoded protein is CAIRGDRVNTEAFF.

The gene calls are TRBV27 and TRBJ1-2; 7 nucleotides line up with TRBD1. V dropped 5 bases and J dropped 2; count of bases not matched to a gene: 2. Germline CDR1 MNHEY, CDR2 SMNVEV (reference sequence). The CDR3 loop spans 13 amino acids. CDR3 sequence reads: CASSLTGNYGYTF. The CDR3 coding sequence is TGTGCCAGCAGTCTGACAGGGAACTATGGCTACACCTTC.

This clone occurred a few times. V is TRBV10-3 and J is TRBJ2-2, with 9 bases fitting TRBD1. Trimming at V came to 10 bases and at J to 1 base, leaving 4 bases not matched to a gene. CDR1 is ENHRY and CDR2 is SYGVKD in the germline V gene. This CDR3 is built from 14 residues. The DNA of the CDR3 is TGTGCCACCGGGGGACAGGGGAACACCGGGGAGCTGTTTTTT. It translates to CATGGQGNTGELFF.

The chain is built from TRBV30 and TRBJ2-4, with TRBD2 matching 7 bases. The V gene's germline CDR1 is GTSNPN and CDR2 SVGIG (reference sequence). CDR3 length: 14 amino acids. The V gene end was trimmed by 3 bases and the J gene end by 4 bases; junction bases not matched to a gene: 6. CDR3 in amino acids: CAWRVAGEKNIQYF. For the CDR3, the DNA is TGTGCCTGGAGGGTGGCGGGGGAGAAAAACATTCAGTACTTC.

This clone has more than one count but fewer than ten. The CDR3 region is CASTHYRGNLSKNIQYF. In DNA, the CDR3 is TGTGCCAGCACCCACTATAGGGGGAACTTAAGTAAAAACATTCAGTACTTC. The rearrangement joins TRBV7-2 to TRBJ2-4; D might be TRBD1 (6 bases). CDR1 and CDR2 (germline): SGHTA, FQGNSA. V was shortened by 7 bases and J by 4 bases, with 23 bases between the two germline ends. This CDR3 comprises 17 residues.

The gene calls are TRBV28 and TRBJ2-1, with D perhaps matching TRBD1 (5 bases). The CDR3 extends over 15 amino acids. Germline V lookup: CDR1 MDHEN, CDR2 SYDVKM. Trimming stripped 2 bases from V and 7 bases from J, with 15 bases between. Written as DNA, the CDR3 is TGTGCCAGCAGTTTAACCGGAAGGGGTACAAATGAGCAGTTCTTC. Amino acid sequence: CASSLTGRGTNEQFF. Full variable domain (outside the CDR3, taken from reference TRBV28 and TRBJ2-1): DVKVTQSSRYLVKRTGEKVFLECVQDMDHENMFWYRQDPGLGLRLIYFSYDVKMKEKGDIPEGYSVSREKKERFSLILESASTNQTSMYLCASSLTGRGTNEQFFGPGTRLTVL.

The chain's CDR3 is CASSFRQNTDTQYF. As DNA, the CDR3 is TGTGCCAGCAGCTTCCGACAGAACACAGATACGCAGTATTTT. J is TRBJ2-3 and V is TRBV9; possible D gene TRBD1, 5 bases. Germline-derived CDR1 and CDR2 are SGDLS and YYNGEE. The CDR3 totals 14 residues. V lost 4 bases to trimming and J lost 2 bases, with 11 bases between them.

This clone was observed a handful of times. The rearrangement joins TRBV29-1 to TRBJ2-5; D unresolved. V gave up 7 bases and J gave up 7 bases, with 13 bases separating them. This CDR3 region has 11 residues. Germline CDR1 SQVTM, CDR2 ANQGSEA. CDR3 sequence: CSGSPVGTQYF. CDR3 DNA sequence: TGCAGCGGCTCCCCGGTAGGGACCCAGTACTTC.

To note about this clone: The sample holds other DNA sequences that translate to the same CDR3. The CDR3 DNA sequence: TGTGCCAGCAGTTACTCGACAGGGACCTACGAGCAGTACTTC. Its protein is CASSYSTGTYEQYF. The chain employs TRBV6-5 and TRBJ2-7; 7 bases line up with TRBD1. Germline values: CDR1 MNHEY, CDR2 SVGAGI. This CDR3 is built from 14 residues. Trimming cost V 0 bases and J 2 bases; bases outside gene matches: 1.

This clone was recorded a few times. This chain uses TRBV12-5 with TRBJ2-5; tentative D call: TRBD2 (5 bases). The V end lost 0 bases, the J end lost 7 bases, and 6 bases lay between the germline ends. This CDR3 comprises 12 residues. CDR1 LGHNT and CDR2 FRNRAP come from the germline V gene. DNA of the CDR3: TGTGCTAGTGGTTTGGTAGAGGGGACCCAGTACTTC. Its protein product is CASGLVEGTQYF.

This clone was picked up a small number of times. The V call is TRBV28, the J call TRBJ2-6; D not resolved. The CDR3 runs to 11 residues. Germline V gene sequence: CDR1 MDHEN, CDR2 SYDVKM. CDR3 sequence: CGSSGANVLTF. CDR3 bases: TGTGGTAGCTCTGGGGCCAACGTCCTGACTTTC.

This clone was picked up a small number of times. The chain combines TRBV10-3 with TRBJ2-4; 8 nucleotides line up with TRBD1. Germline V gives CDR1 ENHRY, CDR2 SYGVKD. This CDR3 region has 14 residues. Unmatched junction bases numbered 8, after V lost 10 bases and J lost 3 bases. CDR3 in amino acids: CASRGQGGKNIQYF. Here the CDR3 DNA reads TGTGCCAGCAGAGGACAGGGAGGCAAAAACATTCAGTACTTC.

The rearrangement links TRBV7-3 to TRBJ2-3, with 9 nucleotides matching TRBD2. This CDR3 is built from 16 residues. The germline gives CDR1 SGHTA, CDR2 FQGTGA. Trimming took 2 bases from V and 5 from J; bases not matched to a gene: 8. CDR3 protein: CASSLRSGRIEDTQYF. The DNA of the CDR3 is TGTGCCAGCAGCTTACGGAGCGGGAGGATAGAAGATACGCAGTATTTT.

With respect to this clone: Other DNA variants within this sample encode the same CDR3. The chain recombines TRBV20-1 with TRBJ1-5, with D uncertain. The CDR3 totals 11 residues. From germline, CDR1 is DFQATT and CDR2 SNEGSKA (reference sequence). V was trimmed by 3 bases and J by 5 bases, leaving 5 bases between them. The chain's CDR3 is CSASKDQPQHF. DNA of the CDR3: TGCAGTGCTAGTAAGGATCAGCCCCAGCATTTT.

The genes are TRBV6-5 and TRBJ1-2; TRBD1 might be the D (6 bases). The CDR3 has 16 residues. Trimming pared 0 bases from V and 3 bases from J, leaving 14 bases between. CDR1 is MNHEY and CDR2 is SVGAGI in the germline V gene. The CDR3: CASSYSWGGQDYGYTF. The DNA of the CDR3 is TGTGCCAGCAGTTACTCGTGGGGGGGGCAGGACTATGGCTACACCTTC.

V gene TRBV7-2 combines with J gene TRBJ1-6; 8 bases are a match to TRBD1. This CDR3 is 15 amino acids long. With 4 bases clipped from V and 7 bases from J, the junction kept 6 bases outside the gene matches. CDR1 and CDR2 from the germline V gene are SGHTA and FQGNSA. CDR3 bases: TGTGCCAGCAGCTCCGGGACAGGAACGAATTCACCCCTCCACTTT. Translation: CASSSGTGTNSPLHF. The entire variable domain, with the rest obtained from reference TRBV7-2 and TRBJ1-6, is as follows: GAGVSQSPSNKVTEKGKDVELRCDPISGHTALYWYRQSLGQGLEFLIYFQGNSAPDKSGLPSDRFSAERTGGSVSTLTIQRTQQEDSAVYLCASSSGTGTNSPLHFGNGTRLTVT.

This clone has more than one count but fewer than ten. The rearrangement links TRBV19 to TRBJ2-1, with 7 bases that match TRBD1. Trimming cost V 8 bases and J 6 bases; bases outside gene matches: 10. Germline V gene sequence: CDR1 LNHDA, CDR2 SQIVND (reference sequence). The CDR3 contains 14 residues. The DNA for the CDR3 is TGTGCCAGTGTGAAGACAGGGAGCGGCAATGAGCAGTTCTTC. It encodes CASVKTGSGNEQFF. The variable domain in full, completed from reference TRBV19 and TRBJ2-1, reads DGGITQSPKYLFRKEGQNVTLSCEQNLNHDAMYWYRQDPGQGLRLIYYSQIVNDFQKGDIAEGYSVSREKKESFPLTVTSAQKNPTAFYLCASVKTGSGNEQFFGPGTRLTVL.

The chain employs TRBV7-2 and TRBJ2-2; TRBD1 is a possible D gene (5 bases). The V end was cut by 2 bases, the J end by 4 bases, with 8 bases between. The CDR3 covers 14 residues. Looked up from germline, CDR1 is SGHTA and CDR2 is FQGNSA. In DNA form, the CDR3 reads TGTGCCAGCAGCTTAATTAGGGGCACCGGGGAGCTGTTTTTT. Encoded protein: CASSLIRGTGELFF.

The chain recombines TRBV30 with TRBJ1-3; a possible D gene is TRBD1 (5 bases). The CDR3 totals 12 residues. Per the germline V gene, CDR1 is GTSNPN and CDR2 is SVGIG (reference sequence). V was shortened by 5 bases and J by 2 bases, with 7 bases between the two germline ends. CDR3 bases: TGTGCCTGGGAGGGGACTGGAAACACCATATATTTT. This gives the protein CAWEGTGNTIYF.